This T cell receptor (beta chain) was sequenced during a study of OX40 agonist ivuxolimab in advanced cancers. The repertoire was sequenced with immunoSEQ multiplex PCR; TCRdb's copy has only in-frame clones and lacks some. The data contain about 44,000 clones, about 93% of them singletons. Germline V CDR1 and CDR2: LNHNV, YYDKDF (reference sequence). The CDR3 sequence is 14 residues long. Trimming cost V 5 bases and J 4 bases; bases outside gene matches: 4. The rearrangement uses TRBV15 and TRBJ1-5; 8 bases map to TRBD1. This sequence was found in an adult with an advanced solid tumor such as melanoma, head and neck, liver or kidney cancer. The sequences come from CD4+ or CD8+ T cells sorted from blood, collected in a trial of the OX40 agonist ivuxolimab. CDR3 nucleotide sequence: TGTGCCACCAGCGGATGGACAGGGAATCAGCCCCAGCATTTT. Encoded protein: CATSGWTGNQPQHF.